This T cell receptor (beta chain) was captured by sequencing in a study of identical twins. Each CDR3 protein is one row after TCRdb ran MiXCR on the 5' RACE reads. The table records roughly 480,000 distinct CDR3 sequences, approximately 24% of them present only once. Regarding the study as a whole: Weaker excess twin sharing was observed in beta out-of-frame sequences.

This clonotype has only a few counts. Antigen: not known. Germline V gene data show CDR1 as DFQATT and CDR2 as SNEGSKA (reference sequence). This CDR3 has 13 residues. V was pared by 3 bases and J by 5 bases, with 4 bases of the junction left unmatched. These data were likewise used in another study, on T cells expressing NK-cell markers. As that report states: Sorting of alpha-beta TCR T cells alone was achieved in several experiments with an anti-gamma-delta TCR antibody.

The chain uses TRBV20-1 and TRBJ1-1; 9 positions agree with TRBD1. The TCR sequence derives from a woman aged 18-35 years in good health. The specimen sequenced was CD4+ T cells sorted from blood. The CDR3 DNA reads as TGCAGTGCTAGTACAGGGGGCCGAACTGAAGCTTTCTTT. Protein: CSASTGGRTEAFF.